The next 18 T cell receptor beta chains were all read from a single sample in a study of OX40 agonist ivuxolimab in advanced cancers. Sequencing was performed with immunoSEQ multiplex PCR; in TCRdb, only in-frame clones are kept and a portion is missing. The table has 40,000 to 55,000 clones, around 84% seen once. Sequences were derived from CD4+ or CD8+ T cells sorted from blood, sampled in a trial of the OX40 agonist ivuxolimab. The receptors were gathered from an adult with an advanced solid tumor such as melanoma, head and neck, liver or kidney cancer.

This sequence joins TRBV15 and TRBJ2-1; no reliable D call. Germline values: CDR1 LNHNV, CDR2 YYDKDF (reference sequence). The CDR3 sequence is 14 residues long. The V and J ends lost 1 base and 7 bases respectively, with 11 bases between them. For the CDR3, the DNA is TGTGCCACCAGCAGAGGGTCATTCGGGAATGAGCAGTTCTTC. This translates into CATSRGSFGNEQFF.

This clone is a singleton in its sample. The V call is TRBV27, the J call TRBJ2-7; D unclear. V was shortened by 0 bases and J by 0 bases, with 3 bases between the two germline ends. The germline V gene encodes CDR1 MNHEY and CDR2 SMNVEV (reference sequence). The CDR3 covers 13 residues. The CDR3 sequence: CASSLSISYEQYF. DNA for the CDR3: TGTGCCAGCAGTTTATCGATCTCCTACGAGCAGTACTTC.

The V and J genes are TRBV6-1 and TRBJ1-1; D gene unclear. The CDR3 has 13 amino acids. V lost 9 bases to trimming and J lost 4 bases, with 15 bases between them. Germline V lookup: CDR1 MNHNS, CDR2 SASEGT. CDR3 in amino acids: CASSGAVTTEAFF. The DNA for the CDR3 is TGTGCCAGTTCAGGAGCAGTGACCACTGAAGCTTTCTTT.

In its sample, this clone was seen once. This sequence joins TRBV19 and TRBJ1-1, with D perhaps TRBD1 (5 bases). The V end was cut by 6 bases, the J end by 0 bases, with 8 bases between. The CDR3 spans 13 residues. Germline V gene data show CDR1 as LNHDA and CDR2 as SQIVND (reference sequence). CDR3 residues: CASRTDMNTEAFF. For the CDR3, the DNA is TGTGCCAGTAGGACAGATATGAACACTGAAGCTTTCTTT.

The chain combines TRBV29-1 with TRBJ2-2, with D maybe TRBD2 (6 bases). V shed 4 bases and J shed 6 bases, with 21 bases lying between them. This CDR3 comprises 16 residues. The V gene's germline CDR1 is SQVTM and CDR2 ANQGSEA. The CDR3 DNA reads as TGCAGCGTTGGAGGAGGGCAGGGCCAGTACTCCGGGGAGCTGTTTTTT. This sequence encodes CSVGGGQGQYSGELFF.

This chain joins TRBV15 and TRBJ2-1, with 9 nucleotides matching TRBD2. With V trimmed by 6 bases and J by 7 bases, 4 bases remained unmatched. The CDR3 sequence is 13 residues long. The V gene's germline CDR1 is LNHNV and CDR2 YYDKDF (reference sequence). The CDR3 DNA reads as TGTGCCACCAGTTCTAGCGGGATGAATGAGCAGTTCTTC. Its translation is CATSSSGMNEQFF.

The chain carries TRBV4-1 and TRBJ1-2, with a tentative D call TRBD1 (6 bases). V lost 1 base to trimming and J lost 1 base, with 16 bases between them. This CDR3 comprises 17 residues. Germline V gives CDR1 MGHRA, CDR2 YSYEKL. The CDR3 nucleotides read TGCGCCAGCAGCCAAGGACCTCTCGCCAGGGGTAACTATGGCTACACCTTC. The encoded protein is CASSQGPLARGNYGYTF.

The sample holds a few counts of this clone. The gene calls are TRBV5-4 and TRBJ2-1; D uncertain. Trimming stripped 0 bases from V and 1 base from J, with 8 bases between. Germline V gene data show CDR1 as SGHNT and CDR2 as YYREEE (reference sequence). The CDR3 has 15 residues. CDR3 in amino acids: CASSLVPASYNEQFF. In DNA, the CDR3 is TGTGCCAGCAGCTTGGTACCGGCGTCCTACAATGAGCAGTTCTTC.

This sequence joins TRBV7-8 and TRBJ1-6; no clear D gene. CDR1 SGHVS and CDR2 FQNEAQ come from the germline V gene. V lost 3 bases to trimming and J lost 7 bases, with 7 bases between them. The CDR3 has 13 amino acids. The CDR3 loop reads CASSFPGNSPLHF. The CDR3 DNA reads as TGTGCCAGCAGCTTTCCGGGGAATTCACCCCTCCACTTT. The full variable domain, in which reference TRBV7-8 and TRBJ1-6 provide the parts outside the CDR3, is GAGVSQSPRYKVAKRGQDVALRCDPISGHVSLFWYQQALGQGPEFLTYFQNEAQLDKSGLPSDRFFAERPEGSVSTLKIQRTQQEDSAVYLCASSFPGNSPLHFGNGTRLTVT.

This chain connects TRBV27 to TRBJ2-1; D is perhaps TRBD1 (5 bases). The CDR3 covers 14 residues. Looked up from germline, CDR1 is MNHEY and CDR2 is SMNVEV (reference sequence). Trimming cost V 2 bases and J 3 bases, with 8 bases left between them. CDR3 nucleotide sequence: TGTGCCAGCAGTTTAGGGGCCCGCTACAATGAGCAGTTCTTC. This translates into CASSLGARYNEQFF.

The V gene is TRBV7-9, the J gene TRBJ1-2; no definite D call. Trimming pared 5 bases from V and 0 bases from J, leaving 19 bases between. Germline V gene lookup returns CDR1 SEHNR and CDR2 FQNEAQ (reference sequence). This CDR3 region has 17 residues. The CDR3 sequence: CASSVTLAQSPNYGYTF. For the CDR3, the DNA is TGTGCCAGCAGCGTGACGCTGGCTCAAAGCCCTAACTATGGCTACACCTTC.

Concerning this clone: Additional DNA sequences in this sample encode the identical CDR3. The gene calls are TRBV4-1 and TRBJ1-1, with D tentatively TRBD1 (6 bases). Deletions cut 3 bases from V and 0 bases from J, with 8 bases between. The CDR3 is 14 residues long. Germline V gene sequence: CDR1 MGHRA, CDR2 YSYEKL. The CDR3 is CASSQDSLNTEAFF. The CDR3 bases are TGCGCCAGCAGCCAGGACAGCTTGAACACTGAAGCTTTCTTT.

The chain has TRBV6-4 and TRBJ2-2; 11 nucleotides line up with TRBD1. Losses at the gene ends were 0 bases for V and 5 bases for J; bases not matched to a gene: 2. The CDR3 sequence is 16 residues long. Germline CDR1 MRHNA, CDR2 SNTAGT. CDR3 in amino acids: CASSDSGQGETGELFF. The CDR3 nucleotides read TGTGCCAGCAGTGACTCGGGACAGGGGGAGACCGGGGAGCTGTTTTTT.

The CDR3 bases are TGTGCCTGGAGTGTACTAGCGGGAGGAGATACGCAGTATTTT. It is translated as CAWSVLAGGDTQYF. The chain has TRBV30 and TRBJ2-3; TRBD2 matches 12 bases. V shed 0 bases, J shed 5 bases, and the junction held 0 bases outside the gene matches. The CDR3 runs to 14 residues. Germline CDR1 GTSNPN, CDR2 SVGIG (reference sequence).

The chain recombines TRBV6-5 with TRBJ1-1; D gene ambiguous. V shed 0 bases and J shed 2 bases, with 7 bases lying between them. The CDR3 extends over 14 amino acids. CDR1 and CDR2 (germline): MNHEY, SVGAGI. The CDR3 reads CASSYSKDNTEAFF. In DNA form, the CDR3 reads TGTGCCAGCAGTTACTCGAAGGATAACACTGAAGCTTTCTTT.

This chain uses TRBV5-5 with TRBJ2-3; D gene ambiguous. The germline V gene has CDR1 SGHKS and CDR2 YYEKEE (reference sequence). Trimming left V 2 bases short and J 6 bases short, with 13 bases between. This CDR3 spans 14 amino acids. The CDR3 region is CASSLSTFGDTQYF. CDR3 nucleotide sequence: TGTGCCAGCAGCTTATCCACCTTTGGCGATACGCAGTATTTT.

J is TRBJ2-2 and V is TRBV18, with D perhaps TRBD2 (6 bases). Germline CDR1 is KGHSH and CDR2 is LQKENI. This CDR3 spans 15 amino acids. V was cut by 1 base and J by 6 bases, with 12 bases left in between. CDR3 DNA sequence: TGTGCCAGCTCACCACAAGACTCGGGGGCCGGGGAGCTGTTTTTT. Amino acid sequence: CASSPQDSGAGELFF.

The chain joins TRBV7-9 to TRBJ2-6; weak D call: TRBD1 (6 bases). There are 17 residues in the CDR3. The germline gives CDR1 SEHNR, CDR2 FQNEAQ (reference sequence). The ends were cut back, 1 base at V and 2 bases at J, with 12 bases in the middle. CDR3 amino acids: CASSLVKGVTGANVLTF. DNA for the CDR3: TGTGCCAGCAGCTTAGTGAAGGGGGTTACTGGGGCCAACGTCCTGACTTTC. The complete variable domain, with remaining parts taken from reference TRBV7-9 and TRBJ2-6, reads DTGVSQNPRHKITKRGQNVTFRCDPISEHNRLYWYRQTLGQGPEFLTYFQNEAQLEKSRLLSDRFSAERPKGSFSTLEIQRTEQGDSAMYLCASSLVKGVTGANVLTFGAGSRLTVL.